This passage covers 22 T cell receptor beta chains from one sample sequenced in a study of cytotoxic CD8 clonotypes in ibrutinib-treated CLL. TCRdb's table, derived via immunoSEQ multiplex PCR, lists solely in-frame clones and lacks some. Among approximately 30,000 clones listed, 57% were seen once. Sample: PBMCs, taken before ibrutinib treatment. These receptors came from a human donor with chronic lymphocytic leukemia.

CDR3 bases: TGCGCCAGCAGCCGCACTATGGCCCTAGGGACCTACGAGCAGTACTTC. Protein: CASSRTMALGTYEQYF. V gene TRBV5-1 combines with J gene TRBJ2-7; the D is unclear. The CDR3 covers 16 residues. V was trimmed by 4 bases and J by 2 bases, leaving 19 bases between them. Germline V gene data show CDR1 as SGHRS and CDR2 as YFSETQ. The full variable domain, in which reference TRBV5-1 and TRBJ2-7 provide the parts outside the CDR3, is KAGVTQTPRYLIKTRGQQVTLSCSPISGHRSVSWYQQTPGQGLQFLFEYFSETQRNKGNFPGRFSGRQFSNSRSEMNVSTLELGDSALYLCASSRTMALGTYEQYFGPGTRLTVT.

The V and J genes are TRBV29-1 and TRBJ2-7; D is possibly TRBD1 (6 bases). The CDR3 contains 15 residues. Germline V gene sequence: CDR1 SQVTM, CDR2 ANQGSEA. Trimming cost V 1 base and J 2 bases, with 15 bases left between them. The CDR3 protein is CSVEVWGTNPYEQYF. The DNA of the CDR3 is TGCAGCGTTGAAGTTTGGGGGACAAACCCCTACGAGCAGTACTTC.

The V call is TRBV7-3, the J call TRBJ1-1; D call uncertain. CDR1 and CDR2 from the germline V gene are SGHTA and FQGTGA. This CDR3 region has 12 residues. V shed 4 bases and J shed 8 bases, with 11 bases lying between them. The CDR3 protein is CASSSYYSEAFF. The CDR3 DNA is TGTGCCAGCAGCTCTTACTATTCCGAAGCTTTCTTT.

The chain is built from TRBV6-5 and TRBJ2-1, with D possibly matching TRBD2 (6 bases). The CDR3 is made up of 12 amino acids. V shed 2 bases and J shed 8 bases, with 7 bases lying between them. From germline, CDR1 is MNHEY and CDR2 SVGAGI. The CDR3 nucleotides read TGTGCCAGCAGTTACCGCGGGGATGAGCAGTTCTTC. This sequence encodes CASSYRGDEQFF.

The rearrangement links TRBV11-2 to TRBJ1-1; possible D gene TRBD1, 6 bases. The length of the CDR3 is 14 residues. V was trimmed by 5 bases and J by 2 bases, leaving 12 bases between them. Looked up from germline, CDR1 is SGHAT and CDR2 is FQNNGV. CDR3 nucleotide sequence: TGTGCCAGCAGCCGCGGCAGGGGTAACACTGAAGCTTTCTTT. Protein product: CASSRGRGNTEAFF.

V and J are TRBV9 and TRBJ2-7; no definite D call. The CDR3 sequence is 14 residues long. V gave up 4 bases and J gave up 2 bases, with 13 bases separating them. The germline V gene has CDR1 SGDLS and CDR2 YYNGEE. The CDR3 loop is CASSPKTLPYEQYF. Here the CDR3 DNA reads TGTGCCAGCAGCCCGAAGACACTACCCTACGAGCAGTACTTC.

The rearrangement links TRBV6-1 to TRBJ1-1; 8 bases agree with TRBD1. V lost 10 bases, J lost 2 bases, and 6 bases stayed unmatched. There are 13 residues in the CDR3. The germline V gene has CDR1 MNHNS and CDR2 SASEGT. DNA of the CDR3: TGTGCCATCATGGACAGGGTTAACACTGAAGCTTTCTTT. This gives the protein CAIMDRVNTEAFF.

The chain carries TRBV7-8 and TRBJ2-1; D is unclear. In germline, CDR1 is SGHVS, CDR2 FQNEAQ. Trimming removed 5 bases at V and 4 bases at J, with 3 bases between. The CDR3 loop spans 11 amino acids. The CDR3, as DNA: TGTGCCAGCAGCCCTTACAATGAGCAGTTCTTC. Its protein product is CASSPYNEQFF.

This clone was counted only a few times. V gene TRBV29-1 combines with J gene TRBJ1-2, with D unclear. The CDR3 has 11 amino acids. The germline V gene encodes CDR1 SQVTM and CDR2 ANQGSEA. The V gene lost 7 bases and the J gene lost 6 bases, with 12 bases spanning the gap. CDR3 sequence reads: CSADAGDGYTF. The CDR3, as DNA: TGCAGCGCTGACGCCGGGGATGGCTACACCTTC.

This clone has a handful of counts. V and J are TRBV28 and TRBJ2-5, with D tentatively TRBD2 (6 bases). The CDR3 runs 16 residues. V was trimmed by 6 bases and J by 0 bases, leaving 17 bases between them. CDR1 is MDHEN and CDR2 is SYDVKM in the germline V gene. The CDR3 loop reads CASRPPAGPHQETQYF. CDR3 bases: TGTGCCAGCAGGCCCCCAGCGGGCCCTCACCAAGAGACCCAGTACTTC.

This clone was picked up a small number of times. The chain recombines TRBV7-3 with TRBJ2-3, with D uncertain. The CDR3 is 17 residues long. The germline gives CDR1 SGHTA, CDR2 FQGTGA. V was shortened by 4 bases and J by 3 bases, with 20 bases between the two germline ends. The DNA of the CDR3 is TGTGCCAGCAGCTCTAAGTACAAAGTGGGTATTACAGATACGCAGTATTTT. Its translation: CASSSKYKVGITDTQYF.

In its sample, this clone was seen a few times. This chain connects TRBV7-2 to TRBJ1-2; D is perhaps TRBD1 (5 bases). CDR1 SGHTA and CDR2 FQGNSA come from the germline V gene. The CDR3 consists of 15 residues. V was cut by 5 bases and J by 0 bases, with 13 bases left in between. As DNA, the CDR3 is TGTGCCAGCAGCATCCTGACAGAAGCTAACTATGGCTACACCTTC. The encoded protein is CASSILTEANYGYTF.

The CDR3: CASSVDPQSTEAFF. In DNA, the CDR3 is TGTGCCAGCAGCGTGGACCCACAAAGTACTGAAGCTTTCTTT. This chain links TRBV9 with TRBJ1-1, with D hard to call. The V gene's germline CDR1 is SGDLS and CDR2 YYNGEE. The CDR3 is made up of 14 amino acids. V was pared by 2 bases and J by 5 bases, with 13 bases between.

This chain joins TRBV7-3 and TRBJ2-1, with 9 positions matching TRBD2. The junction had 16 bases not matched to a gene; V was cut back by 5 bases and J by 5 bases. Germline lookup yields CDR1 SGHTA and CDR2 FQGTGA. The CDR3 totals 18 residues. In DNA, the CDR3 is TGTGCCAGCAGCACCGAAACCGTCCTAGCGGGGACCAACAATGAGCAGTTCTTC. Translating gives CASSTETVLAGTNNEQFF. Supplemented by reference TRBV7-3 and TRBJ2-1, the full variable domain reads GAGVSQTPSNKVTEKGKYVELRCDPISGHTALYWYRQSLGQGPEFLIYFQGTGAADDSGLPNDRFFAVRPEGSVSTLKIQRTERGDSAVYLCASSTETVLAGTNNEQFFGPGTRLTVL.

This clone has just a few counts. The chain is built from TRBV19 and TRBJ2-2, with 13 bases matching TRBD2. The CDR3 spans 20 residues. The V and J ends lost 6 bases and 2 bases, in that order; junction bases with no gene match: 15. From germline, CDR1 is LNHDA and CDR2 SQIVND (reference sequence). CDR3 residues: CASRAPLGLAGVINTGELFF. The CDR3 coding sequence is TGTGCCAGTAGGGCACCCCTCGGACTAGCGGGGGTTATTAACACCGGGGAGCTGTTTTTT.

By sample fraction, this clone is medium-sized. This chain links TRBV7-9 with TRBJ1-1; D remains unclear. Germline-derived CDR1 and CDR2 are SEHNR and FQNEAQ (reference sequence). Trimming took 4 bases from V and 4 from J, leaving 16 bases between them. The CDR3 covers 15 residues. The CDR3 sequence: CASSSRGLASTEAFF. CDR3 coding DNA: TGTGCCAGCAGCTCCCGAGGACTGGCGAGCACTGAAGCTTTCTTT.

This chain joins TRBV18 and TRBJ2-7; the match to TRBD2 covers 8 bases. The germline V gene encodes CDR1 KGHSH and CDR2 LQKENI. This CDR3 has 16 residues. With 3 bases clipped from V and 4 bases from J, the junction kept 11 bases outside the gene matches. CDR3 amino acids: CASSPSGTSSFYEQYF. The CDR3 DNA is TGTGCCAGCTCACCCTCGGGGACTAGTTCCTTTTACGAGCAGTACTTC.

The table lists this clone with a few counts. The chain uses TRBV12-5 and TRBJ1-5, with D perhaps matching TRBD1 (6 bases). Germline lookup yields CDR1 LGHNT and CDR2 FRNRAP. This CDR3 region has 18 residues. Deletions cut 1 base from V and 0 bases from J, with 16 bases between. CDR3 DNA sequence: TGTGCTAGTGGTTTGGGACAGGCGCCACCAATTAGCAATCAGCCCCAGCATTTT. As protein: CASGLGQAPPISNQPQHF.

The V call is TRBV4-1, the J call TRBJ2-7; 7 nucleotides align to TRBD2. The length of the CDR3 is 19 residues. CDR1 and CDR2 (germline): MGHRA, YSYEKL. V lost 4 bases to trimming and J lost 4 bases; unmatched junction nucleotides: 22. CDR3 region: CASSREQLANHPPIYEQYF. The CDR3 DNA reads TGCGCCAGCAGCCGAGAGCAACTAGCGAACCATCCTCCGATTTACGAGCAGTACTTC.

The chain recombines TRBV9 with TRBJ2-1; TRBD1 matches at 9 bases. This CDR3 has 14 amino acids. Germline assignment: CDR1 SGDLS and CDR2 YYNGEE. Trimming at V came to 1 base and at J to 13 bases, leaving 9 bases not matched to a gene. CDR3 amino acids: CASSVTLRTGDQFF. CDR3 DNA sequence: TGTGCCAGCAGCGTAACCCTCCGGACAGGGGATCAGTTCTTC.

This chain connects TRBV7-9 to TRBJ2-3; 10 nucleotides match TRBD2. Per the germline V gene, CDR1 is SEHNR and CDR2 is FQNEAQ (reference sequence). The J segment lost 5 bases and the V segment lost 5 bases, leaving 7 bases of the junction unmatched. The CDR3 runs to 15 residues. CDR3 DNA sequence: TGTGCCAGCAGCCCCCCCGGGACTAGCGAAGATACGCAGTATTTT. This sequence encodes CASSPPGTSEDTQYF.

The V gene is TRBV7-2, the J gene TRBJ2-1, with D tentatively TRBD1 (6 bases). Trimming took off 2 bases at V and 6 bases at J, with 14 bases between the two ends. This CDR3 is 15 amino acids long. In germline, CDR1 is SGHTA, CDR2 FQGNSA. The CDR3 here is CASSLRAGASNEQFF. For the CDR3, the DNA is TGTGCCAGCAGCTTAAGGGCAGGGGCGTCCAATGAGCAGTTCTTC.